The 4 T cell receptor beta chains below all came from one sample that was sequenced in a study of T cell responses to AZD1222 COVID-19 vaccine. Clones were sequenced by immunoSEQ multiplex PCR, and TCRdb holds only the in-frame ones, with some missing. Of roughly 270,000 clones in the sample, roughly 93% were seen once. The material was peripheral blood, obtained 28 days after the second AZD1222 dose. These receptors were taken from an adult who received the AZD1222 COVID-19 vaccine.

This sequence joins TRBV20-1 and TRBJ2-1; D is unclear. This CDR3 is 13 amino acids long. The V and J ends lost 3 bases and 0 bases respectively, with 6 bases between them. Germline lookup yields CDR1 DFQATT and CDR2 SNEGSKA (reference sequence). The CDR3 protein is CSASGVSYNEQFF. In DNA form, the CDR3 reads TGCAGTGCTAGTGGTGTCTCCTACAATGAGCAGTTCTTC.

The J gene is TRBJ2-3, the V gene TRBV9; possibly TRBD2 for D (6 bases). This CDR3 comprises 15 residues. From germline, CDR1 is SGDLS and CDR2 YYNGEE. Trimming took 0 bases from V and 3 from J, leaving 11 bases between them. The CDR3 reads CASSVALGGTDTQYF. The DNA of the CDR3 is TGTGCCAGCAGCGTAGCCCTCGGGGGAACAGATACGCAGTATTTT.

J is TRBJ1-5 and V is TRBV18; unclear D gene. The CDR3 runs to 13 residues. Germline CDR1 KGHSH, CDR2 LQKENI. Trimming removed 2 bases at V and 2 bases at J, with 4 bases between. In DNA form, the CDR3 reads TGTGCCAGCTCACCAATGGGCAATCAGCCCCAGCATTTT. Its protein product is CASSPMGNQPQHF.

This clone was detected once. Within the sample, other DNA sequences also encode this same CDR3. The chain joins TRBV29-1 to TRBJ2-7; 8 bases agree with TRBD1. The V gene's germline CDR1 is SQVTM and CDR2 ANQGSEA. The CDR3 has 12 residues. Trimming cost V 3 bases and J 4 bases; bases outside gene matches: 2. The CDR3 loop is CSVEDRDYEQYF. The CDR3 DNA follows: TGCAGCGTTGAGGACAGGGATTACGAGCAGTACTTC.